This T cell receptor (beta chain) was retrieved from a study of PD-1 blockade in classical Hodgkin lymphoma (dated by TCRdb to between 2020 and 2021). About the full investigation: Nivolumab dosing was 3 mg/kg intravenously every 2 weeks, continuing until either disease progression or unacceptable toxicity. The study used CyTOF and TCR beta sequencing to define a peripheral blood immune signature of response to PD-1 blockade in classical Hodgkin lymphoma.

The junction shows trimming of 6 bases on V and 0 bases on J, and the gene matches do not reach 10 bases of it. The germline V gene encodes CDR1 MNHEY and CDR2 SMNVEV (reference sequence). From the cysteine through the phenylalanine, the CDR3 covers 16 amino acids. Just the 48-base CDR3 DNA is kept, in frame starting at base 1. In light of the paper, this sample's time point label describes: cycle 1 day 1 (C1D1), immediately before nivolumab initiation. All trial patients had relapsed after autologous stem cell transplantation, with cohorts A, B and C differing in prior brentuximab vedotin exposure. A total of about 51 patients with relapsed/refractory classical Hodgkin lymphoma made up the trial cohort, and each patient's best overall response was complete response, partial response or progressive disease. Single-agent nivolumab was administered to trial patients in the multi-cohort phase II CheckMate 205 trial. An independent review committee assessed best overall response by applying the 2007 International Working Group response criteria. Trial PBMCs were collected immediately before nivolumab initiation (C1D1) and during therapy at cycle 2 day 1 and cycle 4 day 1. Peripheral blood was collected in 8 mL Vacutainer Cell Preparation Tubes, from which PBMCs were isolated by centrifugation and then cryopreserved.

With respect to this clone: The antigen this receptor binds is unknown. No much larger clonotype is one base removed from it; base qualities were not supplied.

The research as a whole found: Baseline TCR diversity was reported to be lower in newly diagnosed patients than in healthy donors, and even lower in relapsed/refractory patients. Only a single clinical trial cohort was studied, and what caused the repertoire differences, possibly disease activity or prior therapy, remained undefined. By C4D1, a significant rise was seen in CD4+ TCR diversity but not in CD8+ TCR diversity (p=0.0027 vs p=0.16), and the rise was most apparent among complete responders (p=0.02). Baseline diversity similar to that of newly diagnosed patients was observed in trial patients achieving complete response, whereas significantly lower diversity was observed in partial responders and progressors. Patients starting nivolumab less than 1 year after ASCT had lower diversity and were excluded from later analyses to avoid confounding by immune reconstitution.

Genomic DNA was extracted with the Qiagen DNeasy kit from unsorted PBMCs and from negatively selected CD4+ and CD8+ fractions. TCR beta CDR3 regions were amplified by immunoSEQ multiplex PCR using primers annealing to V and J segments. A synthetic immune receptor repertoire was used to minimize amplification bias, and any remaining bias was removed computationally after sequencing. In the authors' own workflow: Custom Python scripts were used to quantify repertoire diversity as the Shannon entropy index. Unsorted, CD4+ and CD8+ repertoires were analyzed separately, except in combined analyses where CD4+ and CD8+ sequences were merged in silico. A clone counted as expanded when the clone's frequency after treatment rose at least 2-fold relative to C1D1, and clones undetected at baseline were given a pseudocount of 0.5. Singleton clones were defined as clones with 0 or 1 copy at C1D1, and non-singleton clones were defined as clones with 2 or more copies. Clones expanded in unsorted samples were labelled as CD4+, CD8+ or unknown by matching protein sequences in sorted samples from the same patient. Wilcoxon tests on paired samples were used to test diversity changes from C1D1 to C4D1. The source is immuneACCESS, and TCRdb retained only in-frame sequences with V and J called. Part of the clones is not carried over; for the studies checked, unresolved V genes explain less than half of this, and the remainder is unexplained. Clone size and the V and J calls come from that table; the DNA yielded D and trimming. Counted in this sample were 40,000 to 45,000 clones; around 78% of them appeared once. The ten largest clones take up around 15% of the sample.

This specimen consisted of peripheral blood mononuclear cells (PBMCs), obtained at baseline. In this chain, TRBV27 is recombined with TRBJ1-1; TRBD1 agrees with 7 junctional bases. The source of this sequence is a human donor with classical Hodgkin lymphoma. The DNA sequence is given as TGTGCCAGCAGATCATTGACAGGGCCGATGAACACTGAAGCTTTCTTT. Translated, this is CASRSLTGPMNTEAFF.